These T cell receptor beta chains were read from a single sample in a study of beta chain features in type 1 diabetes. The table came from immunoSEQ multiplex PCR; TCRdb's copy has only in-frame clones and leaves some out. This table holds over 700,000 clones, 15% to 20% found once. The sequenced sample was naive CD4+ T cells from blood. These receptors all come from a woman between 18 and 29 years old in good health. Both conserved end residues are part of each CDR3. A D gene is named only where the DNA matches it firmly. Only part of the rows carry a size: once, few, many, or a class if the clone is expanded.

v_call	d_call	j_call	clone_size	cdr3_length	cdr3_nt	cdr3_aa
TRBV7-9	.	TRBJ2-1	few	15	TGTGCCAGCAGCTTATTAGGGGCAGGGCTAAATGAGCAGTTCTTC	CASSLLGAGLNEQFF
TRBV4-2	.	TRBJ2-7	few	15	TGTGCCAGCAGCCAAGTTTCCGACAGGACCTACGAGCAGTACTTC	CASSQVSDRTYEQYF
TRBV5-5	.	TRBJ1-4	few	14	TGTGCCAGCAGCTTGAGCACAGTCGAGGAAAAACTGTTTTTT	CASSLSTVEEKLFF
TRBV19	.	TRBJ2-6	few	16	TGTGCCAGTAGTATCCGGGGAGGCGCTGGGGCCAACGTCCTGACTTTC	CASSIRGGAGANVLTF
TRBV28	.	TRBJ2-1	.	12	TGTGCCAGCAGGATGGGGTTTAATGAGCAGTTCTTC	CASRMGFNEQFF
TRBV7-2	TRBD2	TRBJ2-7	.	16	TGTGCCAGCAGCTTTCAGGGTGCGGGAGGGTTCTACGAGCAGTACTTC	CASSFQGAGGFYEQYF
TRBV9	TRBD1	TRBJ2-1	.	15	TGTGCCAGCAGCGCCTCAGGGGGCAGGGGGCATGAGCAGTTCTTC	CASSASGGRGHEQFF
TRBV5-1	.	TRBJ2-2	.	16	TGCGCCAGCAGCTTGGAAACAGGGCTCGGGACCGGGGAGCTGTTTTTT	CASSLETGLGTGELFF
TRBV6-6	TRBD1	TRBJ2-7	few	15	TGTGCCAGCAGATACGGACAGGGTGAGACGTACGAGCAGTACTTC	CASRYGQGETYEQYF
TRBV2	TRBD1	TRBJ1-5	.	15	TGTGCCAGCCTACAACAGGGGGCTGGCAATCAGCCCCAGCATTTT	CASLQQGAGNQPQHF
TRBV11-2	.	TRBJ2-1	.	14	TGTGCCAGCAGCTTAGTGACTGAGAGCCATGAGCAGTTCTTC	CASSLVTESHEQFF
TRBV2	.	TRBJ1-1	few	14	TGTGCCAGCAGTGAAGGTGGCAGGTTAACTGAAGCTTTCTTT	CASSEGGRLTEAFF
TRBV21-1	.	TRBJ2-1	few	14	TGTGCCAGCAGCAAGGCCTCAGGGCCCAATGAGCAGTTCTTC	CASSKASGPNEQFF
TRBV28	.	TRBJ2-2	.	17	TGTGCCAGCAGTCCTGGTGGGGCTAGGACGAACACCGGGGAGCTGTTTTTT	CASSPGGARTNTGELFF
TRBV7-8	TRBD2	TRBJ2-2	few	15	TGTGCCAGCAGGCCGACTAGCGGGGGCACCGGGGAGCTGTTTTTT	CASRPTSGGTGELFF
TRBV7-6	.	TRBJ2-2	.	14	TGTGCCAGCAGCGGGACGGGGCCCTTCGGGGAGCTGTTTTTT	CASSGTGPFGELFF
TRBV6-1	TRBD2	TRBJ2-1	few	14	TGTGCCAGCAGGACTAGCGGGAACTACAATGAGCAGTTCTTC	CASRTSGNYNEQFF
TRBV19	.	TRBJ2-3	few	15	TGTGCCAGTAGTATTCTCGGACAGCTCACAGATACGCAGTATTTT	CASSILGQLTDTQYF
TRBV28	.	TRBJ1-1	.	11	TGTGCCAGCACTAAAAACACTGAAGCTTTCTTT	CASTKNTEAFF
TRBV6-1	.	TRBJ1-5	.	13	TGTGCCAGCACGGGAGACTTCAATCAGCCCCAGCATTTT	CASTGDFNQPQHF
TRBV6-6	.	TRBJ2-5	few	14	TGTGCCAGCAGTTACAAAACCGCGGGGGAGACCCAGTACTTC	CASSYKTAGETQYF
TRBV7-9	.	TRBJ2-2	.	14	TGTGCCAGCAGCCGTATAGAAAATACCGGGGAGCTGTTTTTT	CASSRIENTGELFF
TRBV5-1	.	TRBJ2-7	few	14	TGCGCCAGCAGCTTGGACAGGGAGGCCTACGAGCAGTACTTC	CASSLDREAYEQYF
TRBV2	TRBD1	TRBJ2-3	few	14	TGTGCCAGCAGGCTATCAGGGGGCGCAAATACGCAGTATTTT	CASRLSGGANTQYF
TRBV5-1	.	TRBJ2-5	.	13	TGCGCCAGCAGCGCGGGCCCCGGGGAGACCCAGTACTTC	CASSAGPGETQYF
TRBV7-8	TRBD1	TRBJ1-5	.	13	TGTGCCAGCCAAAGGCACAGGGGTCAGCCCCAGCATTTT	CASQRHRGQPQHF
TRBV7-2	TRBD2	TRBJ2-1	.	16	TGTGCCAGCAGCTTATTAGCGGGAGGGCTTAACAATGAGCAGTTCTTC	CASSLLAGGLNNEQFF
TRBV5-1	.	TRBJ2-7	few	12	TGCGCCAGCAGTATTCAGGGCTACGAGCAGTACTTC	CASSIQGYEQYF
TRBV7-2	TRBD1	TRBJ2-7	.	15	TGTGCCAGCAGCTTAGTCGGACCAGGGGGCTACGAGCAGTACTTC	CASSLVGPGGYEQYF
TRBV5-1	.	TRBJ2-1	few	12	TGCGCCAGCAGCTTATATAGGGGTGAGCAGTTCTTC	CASSLYRGEQFF
TRBV7-9	.	TRBJ2-5	.	11	TGTGCCAGCAGTCGCCAAGAGACCCAGTACTTC	CASSRQETQYF
TRBV4-2	.	TRBJ2-5	.	14	TGTGCCAGCAGCCATTATACGGGGCTGGAGACCCAGTACTTC	CASSHYTGLETQYF
TRBV15	TRBD1	TRBJ2-2	few	16	TGTGCCACCAGCAGAGCAGGACAGGCGAACACCGGGGAGCTGTTTTTT	CATSRAGQANTGELFF
TRBV11-2	TRBD2	TRBJ2-7	.	15	TGTGCCAGCAGTCCTCTAGCGGGAGGGCTCCACGAGCAGTACTTC	CASSPLAGGLHEQYF
TRBV7-2	TRBD1	TRBJ1-6	.	15	TGTGCCAGCAGCGAGGGACAGGGACCTCGATCACCCCTCCACTTT	CASSEGQGPRSPLHF
TRBV10-3	TRBD1	TRBJ1-2	.	17	TGTGCCATCAGTACCGGGACAGGGCCGGGATTTAACTATGGCTACACCTTC	CAISTGTGPGFNYGYTF
TRBV5-6	.	TRBJ2-7	few	14	TGTGCCAGCAGCTTTGTGGGCACCAGTCCCGAGCAGTACTTC	CASSFVGTSPEQYF
TRBV11-2	TRBD1	TRBJ2-2	few	16	TGTGCCAGCAGCCCTCAGGGACAGCCGGGCACCGGGGAGCTGTTTTTT	CASSPQGQPGTGELFF
TRBV7-3	TRBD2	TRBJ2-3	.	14	TGTGCCAGCAGCTTACGGGAGGTGACAGATACGCAGTATTTT	CASSLREVTDTQYF
TRBV21-1	.	TRBJ2-2	.	19	TGTGCCAGCAGCAAAGTTGGGGAACAGGAGAAATCGAACACCGGGGAGCTGTTTTTT	CASSKVGEQEKSNTGELFF
TRBV4-1	TRBD2	TRBJ2-7	few	17	TGCGCCAGCAGCCAAGGCACTAGCGGGAGGGCCCAATACGAGCAGTACTTC	CASSQGTSGRAQYEQYF
TRBV11-3	TRBD1	TRBJ2-1	.	15	TGTGCCAGCAGCCCCGGGACAGGGGGCTGGAATGAGCAGTTCTTC	CASSPGTGGWNEQFF
TRBV6-6	TRBD2	TRBJ2-5	few	16	TGTGCCAGCAGTCGTCAGATAGCGGGAGTATTAGAGACCCAGTACTTC	CASSRQIAGVLETQYF
TRBV4-3	.	TRBJ1-5	few	13	TGCGCCAGCAGCCAAGTGGCTGCGGCCCCCCAGCATTTT	CASSQVAAAPQHF
TRBV18	.	TRBJ1-4	.	14	TGTGCCAGCTCACCGTCAGGGGTAGCGGAAAAACTGTTTTTT	CASSPSGVAEKLFF
TRBV6-1	.	TRBJ2-7	.	12	TGTGCCAGCAGTGGACAGGTCTACGAGCAGTACTTC	CASSGQVYEQYF
TRBV4-3	.	TRBJ1-1	few	15	TGCGCCAGCAGCCAAGACGCCAGAAAGAACACTGAAGCTTTCTTT	CASSQDARKNTEAFF